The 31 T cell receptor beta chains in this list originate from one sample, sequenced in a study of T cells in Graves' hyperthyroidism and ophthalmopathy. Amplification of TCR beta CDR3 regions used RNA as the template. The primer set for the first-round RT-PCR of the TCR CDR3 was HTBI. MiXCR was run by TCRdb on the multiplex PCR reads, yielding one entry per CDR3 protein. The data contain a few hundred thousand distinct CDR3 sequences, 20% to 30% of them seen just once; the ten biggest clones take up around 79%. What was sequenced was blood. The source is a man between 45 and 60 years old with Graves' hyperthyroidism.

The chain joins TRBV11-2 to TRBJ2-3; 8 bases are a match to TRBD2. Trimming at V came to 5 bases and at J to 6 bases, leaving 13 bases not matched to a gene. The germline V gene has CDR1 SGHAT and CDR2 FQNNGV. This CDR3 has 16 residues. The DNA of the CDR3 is TGTGCCAGCAGCGGGGGTAGCGGGATACCCACCGATACGCAGTATTTT. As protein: CASSGGSGIPTDTQYF.

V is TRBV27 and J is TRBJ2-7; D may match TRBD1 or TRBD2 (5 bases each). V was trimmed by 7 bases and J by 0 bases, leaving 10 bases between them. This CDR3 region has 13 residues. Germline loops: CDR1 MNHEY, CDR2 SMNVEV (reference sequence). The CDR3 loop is CASMGDGSYEQYF. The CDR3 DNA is TGTGCCAGCATGGGGGACGGCTCCTACGAGCAGTACTTC.

The CDR3 DNA sequence: TGCGCCAGCAGCCGAACTAGGGGGCAGGTGGATACGCAGTATTTT. It yields the protein CASSRTRGQVDTQYF. This chain connects TRBV4-1 to TRBJ2-3, with 7 nucleotides matching TRBD1. J lost 6 bases, V lost 4 bases, and 10 bases had no gene match. Germline V gene lookup returns CDR1 MGHRA and CDR2 YSYEKL. This CDR3 is 15 amino acids long.

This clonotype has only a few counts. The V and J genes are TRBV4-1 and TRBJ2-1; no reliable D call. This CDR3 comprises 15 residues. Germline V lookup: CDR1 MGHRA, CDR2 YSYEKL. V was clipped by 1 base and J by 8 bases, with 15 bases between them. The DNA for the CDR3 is TGCGCCAGCAGCCAAGGCTGGAACCTGGGCCATGAGCAGTTCTTC. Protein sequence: CASSQGWNLGHEQFF.

CDR3 coding DNA: TGTGCCAGCAGTGAATATAGGTCCCACTCCTACAATGAGCAGTTCTTC. It yields the protein CASSEYRSHSYNEQFF. The chain joins TRBV25-1 to TRBJ2-1, with unresolved D. The V gene lost 0 bases and the J gene lost 0 bases, with 9 bases spanning the gap. The CDR3 spans 16 residues. The germline CDR1 and CDR2 sequences are MGHDK and SYGVNS.

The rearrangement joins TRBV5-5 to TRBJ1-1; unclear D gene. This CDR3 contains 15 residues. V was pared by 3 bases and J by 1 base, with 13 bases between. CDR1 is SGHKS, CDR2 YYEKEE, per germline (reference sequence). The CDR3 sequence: CASSWGGQSNTEAFF. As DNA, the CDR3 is TGTGCCAGCAGCTGGGGTGGGCAGTCGAACACTGAAGCTTTCTTT.

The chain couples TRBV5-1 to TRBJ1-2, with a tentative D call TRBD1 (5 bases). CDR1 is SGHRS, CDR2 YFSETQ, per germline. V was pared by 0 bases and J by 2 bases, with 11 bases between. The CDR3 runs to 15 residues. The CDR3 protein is CASSLGGDGNYGYTF. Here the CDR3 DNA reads TGCGCCAGCAGCTTGGGAGGGGACGGGAACTATGGCTACACCTTC.

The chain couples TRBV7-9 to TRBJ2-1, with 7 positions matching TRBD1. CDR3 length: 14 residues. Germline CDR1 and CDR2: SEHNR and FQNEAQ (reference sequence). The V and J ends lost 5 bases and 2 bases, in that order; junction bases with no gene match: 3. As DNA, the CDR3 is TGTGCCAGCAGCCCGGACAGGACCTACAATGAGCAGTTCTTC. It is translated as CASSPDRTYNEQFF.

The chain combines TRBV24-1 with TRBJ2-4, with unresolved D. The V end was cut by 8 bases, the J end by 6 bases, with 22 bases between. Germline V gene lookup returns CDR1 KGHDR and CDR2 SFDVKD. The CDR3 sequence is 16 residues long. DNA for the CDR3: TGTGCCACCACTGTACCGGACCCAAAATTGGGAAACATTCAGTACTTC. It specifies CATTVPDPKLGNIQYF.

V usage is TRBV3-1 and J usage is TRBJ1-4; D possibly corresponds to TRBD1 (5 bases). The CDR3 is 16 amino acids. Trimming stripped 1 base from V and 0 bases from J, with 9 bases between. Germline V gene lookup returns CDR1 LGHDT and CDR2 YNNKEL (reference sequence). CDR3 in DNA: TGTGCCAGCAGCCAAGTTCAGGGTGCAACTAATGAAAAACTGTTTTTT. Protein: CASSQVQGATNEKLFF.

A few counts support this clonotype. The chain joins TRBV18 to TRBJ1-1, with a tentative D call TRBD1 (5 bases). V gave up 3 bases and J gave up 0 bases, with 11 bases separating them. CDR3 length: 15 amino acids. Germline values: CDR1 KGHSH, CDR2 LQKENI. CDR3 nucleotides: TGTGCCAGCTCACCTCGGGACGGGATGAACACTGAAGCTTTCTTT. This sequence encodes CASSPRDGMNTEAFF.

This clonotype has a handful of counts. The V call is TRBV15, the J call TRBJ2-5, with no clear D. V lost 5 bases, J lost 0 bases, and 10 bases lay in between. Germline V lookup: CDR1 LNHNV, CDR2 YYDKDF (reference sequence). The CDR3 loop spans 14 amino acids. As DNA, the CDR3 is TGTGCCACCAGCGAGGCCGGGTACCAAGAGACCCAGTACTTC. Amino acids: CATSEAGYQETQYF.

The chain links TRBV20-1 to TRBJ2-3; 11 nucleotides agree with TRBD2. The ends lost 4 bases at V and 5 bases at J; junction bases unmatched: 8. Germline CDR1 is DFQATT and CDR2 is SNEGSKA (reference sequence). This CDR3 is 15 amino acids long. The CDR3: CSATPTSGSRDTQYF. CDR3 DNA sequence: TGCAGTGCTACCCCAACTAGCGGGAGTCGAGATACGCAGTATTTT.

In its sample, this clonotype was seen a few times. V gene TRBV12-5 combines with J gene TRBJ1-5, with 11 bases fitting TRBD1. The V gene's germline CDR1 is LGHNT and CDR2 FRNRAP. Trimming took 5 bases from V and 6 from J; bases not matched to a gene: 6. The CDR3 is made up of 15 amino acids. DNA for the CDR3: TGTGCTAGTGGTCCCGGACAGGGGGCGAGTCAGCCCCAGCATTTT. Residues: CASGPGQGASQPQHF.

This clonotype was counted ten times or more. CDR3 sequence reads: CASSPRDRTYEQYF. The DNA for the CDR3 is TGTGCCAGCTCACCGCGGGACAGGACCTACGAGCAGTACTTC. The chain carries TRBV18 and TRBJ2-7, with 8 nucleotides matching TRBD1. The CDR3 totals 14 residues. V lost 3 bases and J lost 2; bases outside the gene matches: 3. Per the germline V gene, CDR1 is KGHSH and CDR2 is LQKENI.

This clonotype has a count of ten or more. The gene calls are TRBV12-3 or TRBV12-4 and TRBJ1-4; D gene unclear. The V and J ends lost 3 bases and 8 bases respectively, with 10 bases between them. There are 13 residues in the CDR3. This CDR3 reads CASSFREGEKLFF. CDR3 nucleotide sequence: TGTGCCAGCAGTTTCCGGGAAGGCGAAAAACTGTTTTTT.

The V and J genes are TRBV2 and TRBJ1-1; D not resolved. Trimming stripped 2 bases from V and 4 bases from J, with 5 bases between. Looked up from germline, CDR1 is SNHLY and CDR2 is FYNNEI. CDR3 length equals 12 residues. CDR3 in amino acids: CASSEWVTEAFF. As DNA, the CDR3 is TGTGCCAGCAGTGAATGGGTCACTGAAGCTTTCTTT.

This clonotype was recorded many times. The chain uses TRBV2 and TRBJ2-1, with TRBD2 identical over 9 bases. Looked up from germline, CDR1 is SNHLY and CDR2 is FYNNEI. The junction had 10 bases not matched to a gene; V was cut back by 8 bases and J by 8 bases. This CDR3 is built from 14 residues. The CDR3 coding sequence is TGTGCCAGCGTTAGCGGGAGAACAAGTTATGAGCAGTTCTTC. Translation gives CASVSGRTSYEQFF.

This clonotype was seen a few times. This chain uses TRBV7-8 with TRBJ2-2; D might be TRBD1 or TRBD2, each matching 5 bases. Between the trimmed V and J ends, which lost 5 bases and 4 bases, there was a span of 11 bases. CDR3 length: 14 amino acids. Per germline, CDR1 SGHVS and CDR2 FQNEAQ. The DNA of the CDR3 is TGTGCCAGCAGCCCCGGGACCCTCACCGGGGAGCTGTTTTTT. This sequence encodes CASSPGTLTGELFF.

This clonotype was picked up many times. Written as DNA, the CDR3 is TGTGCCAGCAGCCCGTTGGACAGGGGCCAATTTAACTATGGCTACACCTTC. This translates into CASSPLDRGQFNYGYTF. V gene TRBV3-1 combines with J gene TRBJ1-2; 9 nucleotides match TRBD1. After removal of 4 bases from V and 1 base from J, the junction contained 10 bases not matched to a gene. This CDR3 has 17 residues. CDR1 LGHDT and CDR2 YNNKEL come from the germline V gene (reference sequence).

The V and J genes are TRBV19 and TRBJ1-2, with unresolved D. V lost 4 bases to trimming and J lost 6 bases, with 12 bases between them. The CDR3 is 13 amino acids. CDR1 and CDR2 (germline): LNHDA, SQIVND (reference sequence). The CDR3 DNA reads TGTGCCAGTAGTAAAGGGATGGTGCATGGCTACACCTTC. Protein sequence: CASSKGMVHGYTF.

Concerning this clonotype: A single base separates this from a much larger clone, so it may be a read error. The CDR3 DNA reads as TGTGCCAGCAGCTCTCCACAGGACCGAGTGTGGCATGATGAGCAGTTCTTC. Translating it yields CASSSPQDRVWHDEQFF. The genes are TRBV7-6 and TRBJ2-1; a possible D gene is TRBD1 (5 bases). Per the germline V gene, CDR1 is SGHVS and CDR2 is FNYEAQ. The CDR3 contains 17 residues. Trimming cost V 4 bases and J 8 bases, with 24 bases left between them.

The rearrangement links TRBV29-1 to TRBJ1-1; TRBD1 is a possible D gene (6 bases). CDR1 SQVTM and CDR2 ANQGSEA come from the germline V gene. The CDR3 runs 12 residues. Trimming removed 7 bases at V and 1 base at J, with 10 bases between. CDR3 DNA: TGCAGCGCGGGACATCGGAACACTGAAGCTTTCTTT. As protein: CSAGHRNTEAFF.

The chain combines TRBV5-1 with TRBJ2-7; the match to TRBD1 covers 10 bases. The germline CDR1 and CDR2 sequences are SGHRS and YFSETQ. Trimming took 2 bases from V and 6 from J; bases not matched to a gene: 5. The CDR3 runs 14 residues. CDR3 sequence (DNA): TGCGCCAGCAGCTTTTTGACAGGGGGCGGCGAGCAGTACTTC. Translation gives CASSFLTGGGEQYF.

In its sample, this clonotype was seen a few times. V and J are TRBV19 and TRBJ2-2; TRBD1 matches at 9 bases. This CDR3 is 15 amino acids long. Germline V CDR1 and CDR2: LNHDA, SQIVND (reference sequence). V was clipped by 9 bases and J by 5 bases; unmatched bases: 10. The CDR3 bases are TGTGCCAGCAAGGACAGGGGTGAGGAGACCGGGGAGCTGTTTTTT. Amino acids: CASKDRGEETGELFF.

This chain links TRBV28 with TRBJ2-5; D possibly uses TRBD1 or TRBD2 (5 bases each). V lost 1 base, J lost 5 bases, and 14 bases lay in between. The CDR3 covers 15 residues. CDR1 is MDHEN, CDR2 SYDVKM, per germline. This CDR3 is CASSLYRGPVETQYF. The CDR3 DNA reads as TGTGCCAGCAGTTTATATAGGGGACCAGTTGAGACCCAGTACTTC.

CDR3 region: CASSPDRGGVNEQFF. CDR3 sequence (DNA): TGTGCCAGCAGTCCCGACAGGGGCGGTGTGAATGAGCAGTTCTTC. The chain is built from TRBV28 and TRBJ2-1; TRBD1 matches at 8 bases. The CDR3 is 15 residues long. Germline values: CDR1 MDHEN, CDR2 SYDVKM. V dropped 5 bases and J dropped 7; count of bases not matched to a gene: 10.

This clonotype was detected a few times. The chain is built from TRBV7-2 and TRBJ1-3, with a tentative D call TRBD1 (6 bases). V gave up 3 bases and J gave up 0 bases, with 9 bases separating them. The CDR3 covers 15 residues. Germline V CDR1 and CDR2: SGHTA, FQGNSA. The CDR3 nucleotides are TGTGCCAGCAGCTTGGACAGTATCTCTGGAAACACCATATATTTT. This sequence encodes CASSLDSISGNTIYF.

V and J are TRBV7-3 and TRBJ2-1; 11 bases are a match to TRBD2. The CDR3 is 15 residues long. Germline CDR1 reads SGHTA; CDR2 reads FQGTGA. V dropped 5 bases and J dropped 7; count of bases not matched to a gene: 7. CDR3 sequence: CASSATSGSFNEQFF. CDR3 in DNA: TGTGCCAGCAGCGCAACTAGCGGGAGTTTTAATGAGCAGTTCTTC.

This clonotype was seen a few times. In DNA, the CDR3 is TGTGCCAGCAGCCCAGTAGAAGGACCCAGGGAGAATTCACCCCTCCACTTT. This sequence encodes CASSPVEGPRENSPLHF. The V gene is TRBV7-9, the J gene TRBJ1-6, with D perhaps matching TRBD1 (5 bases). Deletions cut 5 bases from V and 7 bases from J, with 21 bases between. CDR1 SEHNR and CDR2 FQNEAQ come from the germline V gene (reference sequence). The CDR3 spans 17 residues.

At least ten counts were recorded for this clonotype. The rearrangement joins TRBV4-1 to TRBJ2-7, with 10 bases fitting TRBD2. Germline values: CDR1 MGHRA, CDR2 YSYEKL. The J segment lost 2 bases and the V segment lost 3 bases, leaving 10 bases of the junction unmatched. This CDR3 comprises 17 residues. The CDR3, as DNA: TGCGCCAGCAGCCAGGGGCTAGCGGGAGACCTAACCTACGAGCAGTACTTC. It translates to CASSQGLAGDLTYEQYF.